What follows is one TCR beta chain and its context. Its antigen is not known. The V gene end was trimmed by 6 bases and the J gene end by 5 bases; junction bases not matched to a gene: 14. The V gene's germline CDR1 is LNHDA and CDR2 SQIVND (reference sequence). The CDR3 spans 16 residues. Donors needed at least one pre-ART PBMC sample plus at least two post-ART samples. These data are taken from a study of long-term antiretroviral therapy in people with HIV. Study observations and caveats: Someone took the blood between the mid-2000s and the late 2010s, maybe while older ART regimens were in use. Following ART, diversity rose but still fell short of transplant donor controls.

The authors ran the immunoSEQ assay, v3.0, at survey level. Here immunoSEQ multiplex PCR was the method, and the copy in TCRdb shows in-frame clones only, minus some. Seen here are about 36,000 clones, about 80% observed once, and the top ten hold about 6%. This sequence was found in a man aged 18 to 29 with HIV. The chain recombines TRBV19 with TRBJ2-7; 9 bases line up with TRBD2. Sequencing was performed on unsorted PBMCs, taken 0.6 years after starting antiretroviral therapy. CDR3 coding DNA: TGTGCCAGTAGCATTCTTCCGGGACTAGCTTCCCACGAGCAGTACTTC. Encoded protein: CASSILPGLASHEQYF. The full variable domain, with the rest looked up from reference TRBV19 and TRBJ2-7, is DGGITQSPKYLFRKEGQNVTLSCEQNLNHDAMYWYRQDPGQGLRLIYYSQIVNDFQKGDIAEGYSVSREKKESFPLTVTSAQKNPTAFYLCASSILPGLASHEQYFGPGTRLTVT.